The clone carrying this T cell receptor beta chain was observed a handful of times. This entry belongs to a study of technical replicates of blood from a handful of donors. Sequenced by immunoSEQ multiplex PCR; TCRdb stores in-frame clones only, minus some. The table has over 65,000 clones, around 94% seen once. The sequence was collected from a human donor in good health. The sequencing input was T cells isolated from PBMCs.

The CDR3 bases are TGCGCCAGTGAAGGGGAGGCAGGTGGCTACACCTTC. This gives the protein CASEGEAGGYTF. The rearrangement joins TRBV5-1 to TRBJ1-2; possibly TRBD1 for D (5 bases). This CDR3 region has 12 residues. V was cut by 8 bases and J by 7 bases, with 15 bases left in between. Germline values: CDR1 SGHRS, CDR2 YFSETQ.